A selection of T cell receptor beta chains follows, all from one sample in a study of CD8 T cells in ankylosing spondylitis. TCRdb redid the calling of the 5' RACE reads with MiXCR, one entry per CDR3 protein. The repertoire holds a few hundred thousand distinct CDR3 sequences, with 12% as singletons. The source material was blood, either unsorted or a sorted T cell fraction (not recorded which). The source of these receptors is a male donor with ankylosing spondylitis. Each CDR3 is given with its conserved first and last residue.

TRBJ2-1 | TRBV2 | CASHQGAHEQFF
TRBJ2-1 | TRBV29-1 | CSVQETGSYNEQFF
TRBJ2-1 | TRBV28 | CASSGLAPHEQFF
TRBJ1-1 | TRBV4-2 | CASSLEGVAEAFF
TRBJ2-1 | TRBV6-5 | CASSYGYPGGEQFF
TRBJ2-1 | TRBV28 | CASSFLAVSYNEQFF
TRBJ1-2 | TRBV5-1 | CASSDRGRGYTF
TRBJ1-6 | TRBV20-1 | CSARGTYNSPLHF
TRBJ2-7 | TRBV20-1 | CSARDLAGGYEQYF
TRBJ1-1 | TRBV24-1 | CATSDPLSPTEAFF
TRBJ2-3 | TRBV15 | CATSRGGGDTQYF
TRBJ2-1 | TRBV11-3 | CASSLGPEVHEQFF
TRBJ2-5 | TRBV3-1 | CASSQAPTQETQYF
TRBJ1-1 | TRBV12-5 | CASGSGQTNTEAFF
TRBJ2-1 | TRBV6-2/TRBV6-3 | CASSYRGLAGVGNEQFF
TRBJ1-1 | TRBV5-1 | CASLPGAVSNTEAFF
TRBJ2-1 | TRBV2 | CASSDMVNEQFF
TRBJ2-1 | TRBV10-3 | CATSTGTANNEQFF
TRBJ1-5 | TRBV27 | CASSPYGVSNQPQHF
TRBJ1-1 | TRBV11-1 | CASSSFRDRNTEAFF
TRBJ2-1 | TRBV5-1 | CASSLRSGDNEQFF
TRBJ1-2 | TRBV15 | CATSLYRVGARGYTF
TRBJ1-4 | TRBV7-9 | CASSLVGEPNEKLFF
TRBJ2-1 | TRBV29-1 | CSVVSSYNEQFF
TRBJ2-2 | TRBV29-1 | CSVRGGIVAGELFF
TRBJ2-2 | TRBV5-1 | CASSLWAGRMNTGELFF
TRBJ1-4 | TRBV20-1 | CCARPGLGYGNEKLFF
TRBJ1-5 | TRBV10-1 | CASTRTGGCNQPQHF
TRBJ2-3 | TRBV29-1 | CSVDQGEDTQYF
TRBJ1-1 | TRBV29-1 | CSVEFQGRRRNTEAFF
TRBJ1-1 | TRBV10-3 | CAISGGVNTEAFF
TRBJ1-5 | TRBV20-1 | CSATQGSNQPQHF
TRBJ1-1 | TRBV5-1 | CASRGGTVGEAFF
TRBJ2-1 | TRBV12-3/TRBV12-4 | CASSLERGSSYNEQFF
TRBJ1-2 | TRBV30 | CAWSVGRVGYGYTF
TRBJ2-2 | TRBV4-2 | CASSQDRVGYNTGELFF
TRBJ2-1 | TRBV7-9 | CASSLWPHNEQFF
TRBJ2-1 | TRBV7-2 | CASKKTSGRDNEQFF
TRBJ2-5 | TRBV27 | CASSLRRDPQETQYF
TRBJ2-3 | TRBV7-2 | CASSPWRQTTDTQYF
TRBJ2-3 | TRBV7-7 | CASSAASGSTDTQYF
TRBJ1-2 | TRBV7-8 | CASSTVGSSYGYTF
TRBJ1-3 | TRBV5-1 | CASSLQGPSSGNTIYF
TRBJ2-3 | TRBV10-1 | CASSSGSHYPRTDTQYF
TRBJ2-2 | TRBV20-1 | CSARPKWEGWTGELFF
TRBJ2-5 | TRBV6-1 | CASFRSGRQETQYF
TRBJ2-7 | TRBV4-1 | CASSQGFGTGGYEQYF
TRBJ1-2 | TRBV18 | CASSPPAGSGDGYTF
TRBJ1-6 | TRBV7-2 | CASSHRPVGQGNSPLHF
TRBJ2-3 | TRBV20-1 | CSARARELADTQYF
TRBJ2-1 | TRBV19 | CASKGLYNEQFF